The 7 T cell receptor beta chains given below trace back to one sample, sequenced in a study of human T cells and chemical hapten exposure (dated by TCRdb to the early 2020s). The time point label, as the study defines it: pre-sensitization, week 0. Interpreted using the paper, the treatment or condition label stands for: therapeutic diphenylcyclopropenone sensitization with weekly scalp DPC. Library preparation employed RACE. Sequencing relied on a NextSeq 500. Starting from the raw public reads, TCRdb applied fastp trimming at Q25, assembled clones with MiXCR and retained in-frame beta chains. Each record represents a unique CDR3 protein, reported with the most common genes and DNA among its rows. This sample has under 400,000 distinct CDR3 sequences in its table, and around 5.5% of those were observed once. The ten largest clones add up to around 2.6% of the sample. This specimen consisted of whole blood, obtained in connection with sensitization to the hapten diphenylcyclopropenone (DPC). These receptors all stem from a woman between 45 and 65 years old with alopecia areata. Some clones in this sample may be carry-over from other donors' samples.

This clonotype has ten or more counts. The chain employs TRBV27 and TRBJ2-6, with a weak D call TRBD2 (7 bases). CDR3 length: 16 residues. Germline lookup yields CDR1 MNHEY and CDR2 SMNVEV (reference sequence). Deletions cut 4 bases from V and 5 bases from J, with 15 bases between. The CDR3 DNA reads as TGTGCCAGCAGTTACATTGGGGGGGCAAGGGCCAACGTCCTGACTTTC. This encodes CASSYIGGARANVLTF.

This clonotype has a count of ten or more. The chain carries TRBV7-8 and TRBJ1-4, with D unresolved. Germline lookup yields CDR1 SGHVS and CDR2 FQNEAQ. The CDR3 is 16 amino acids. The germline V and J ends were trimmed by 4 bases and 0 bases, with 12 bases remaining between them. The DNA for the CDR3 is TGTGCCAGCAGCTCCCGGTCCGATGCAACTAATGAAAAACTGTTTTTT. Its protein product is CASSSRSDATNEKLFF.

This clonotype appeared many times. This chain joins TRBV4-2 and TRBJ2-7; no firm D call. The CDR3 is made up of 15 amino acids. CDR1 LGHNA and CDR2 YNFKEQ come from the germline V gene. Trimming pared 4 bases from V and 5 bases from J, leaving 18 bases between. CDR3 nucleotide sequence: TGTGCCAGCAGCCCCCGGACCGCCGTCGGCCACGAGCAGTACTTC. This translates into CASSPRTAVGHEQYF.

This clonotype has more than one count but fewer than ten. The gene calls are TRBV13 and TRBJ2-5; TRBD2 agrees at 8 bases. The CDR3 runs 16 residues. CDR1 and CDR2 from the germline V gene are PRHDT and FYEKMQ (reference sequence). V gave up 4 bases and J gave up 5 bases; unmatched junction bases: 12. The DNA for the CDR3 is TGTGCCAGCAGCTCACACCCCGGGGGGGCTGGGGAGACCCAGTACTTC. This gives the protein CASSSHPGGAGETQYF.

This clonotype was found many times. This chain uses TRBV7-8 with TRBJ1-5; TRBD1 matches 7 bases. This CDR3 is 14 amino acids long. Germline V gives CDR1 SGHVS, CDR2 FQNEAQ. V trimming: 5 bases; J trimming: 7 bases; junction bases outside the gene matches: 8. The CDR3 is CASSLRQGGQPQHF. The CDR3, as DNA: TGTGCCAGCAGCCTCCGACAGGGTGGCCAGCCCCAGCATTTT.

V and J are TRBV7-9 and TRBJ1-3; 9 bases line up with TRBD1. CDR1 is SEHNR and CDR2 is FQNEAQ in the germline V gene (reference sequence). The CDR3 is made up of 14 amino acids. J gave up 6 bases and V 6 bases, and 6 bases lay outside the gene matches. The CDR3 here is CASSSGQGINTIYF. In DNA form, the CDR3 reads TGTGCCAGCAGTTCTGGACAGGGGATAAACACCATATATTTT.

This clonotype was seen only a few times. This chain uses TRBV12-3 or TRBV12-4 with TRBJ2-6; D gene unclear. The V end lost 10 bases, the J end lost 9 bases, and 16 bases lay between the germline ends. This CDR3 contains 13 residues. The chain's CDR3 is CATRRRQNNVLTF. The CDR3 bases are TGTGCCACCCGGCGGCGGCAGAACAACGTCCTGACTTTC.